This T cell receptor beta chain derives from a study of blood T cell repertoires in COVID-19 (dated by TCRdb to about 2020). Background on the whole study: Samples covering the acute and convalescent phases of COVID-19 were provided by collaborators in the United States, Italy and Spain. The prospective study material was composed of cDNA or gDNA derived from T cells, B-cell-depleted T cells, or PBMCs. Deeply sampled blood TCRbeta repertoires from subjects exposed to, actively infected with, or recovered from COVID-19 were included in the dataset. The repertoires were released in a freely available public database intended as a resource for research on the immune response to SARS-CoV-2. Samples came from the ongoing ImmuneRACE study (first 160 participants) plus 1,254 subjects from 6 global collaborators. The sample metadata nearly always contained a de-identified subject ID, COVID-19 status, age in years and sex. Where available, HLA class I and class II types were obtained from metadata supplied by the sample provider rather than from assay-based typing. On the study overall, not on this receptor specifically: The quantity of clinical and demographic metadata differed by source and by participant and was supplied without curation.

The collaborating institutions used their own protocols to collect whole blood in K2EDTA tubes. For TCRbeta analysis, collaborators shipped samples as frozen whole blood, isolated PBMCs, or DNA extracted from either of those sample types. Its CDR3 holds 13 amino acids, cysteine through phenylalanine. The only DNA kept is the CDR3, 39 bases in frame from the first base. Trimmed from V: 6 bases; trimmed from J: 9 bases; junction bases lacking a gene match: 10. TCRbeta CDR3 regions were amplified from genomic DNA using the immunoSEQ Assay, a bias-controlled multiplex PCR. As for how the authors treated the data: The number of nucleated cells in each sample was estimated by amplification of reference gene primers within the assay. To quantify the absolute abundance of each unique TCRbeta CDR3 rearrangement, sequence reads were collapsed and filtered. For each sample, productive Simpson clonality was calculated by taking the square root of Simpson's diversity index across productive rearrangements. TCRdb retrieved this table from immuneACCESS and kept in-frame rearrangements only. Not all clones are present; in checked studies, unresolved V genes account for under half, and no reason is known for the remainder. V and J calls and clone size are those listed in that table; D and trimming were worked out from the DNA. Present in this sample are approximately 100,000 clones, about 80% of which were seen just once. Roughly 3.4% of the sample is taken by the ten largest.

With regard to this clone: Its recognized antigen is unknown. Base qualities are not recorded, but no much larger clone differs from it by a single base.

The V and J segments used are TRBV12-3 or TRBV12-4 and TRBJ2-5; 7 middle bases align to TRBD2. The TCR comes from a woman of 80 years or more with active or convalescent COVID-19. Input material: peripheral blood. The DNA is as follows: TGTGCCAGCAGCCTACGTGGGGGGGACTCCCAGTACTTC. It translates to CASSLRGGDSQYF.